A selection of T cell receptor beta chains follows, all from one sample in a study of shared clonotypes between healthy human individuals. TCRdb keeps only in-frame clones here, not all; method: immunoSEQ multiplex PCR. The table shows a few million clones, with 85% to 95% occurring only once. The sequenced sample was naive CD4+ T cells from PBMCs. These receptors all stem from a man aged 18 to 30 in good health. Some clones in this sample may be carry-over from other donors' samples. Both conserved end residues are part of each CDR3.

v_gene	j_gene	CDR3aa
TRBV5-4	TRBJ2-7	CASSLGTSGRLTYEQYF
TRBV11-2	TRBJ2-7	CASSLEWAGLAEQYF
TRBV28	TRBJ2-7	CASSPSPGGVAYEQYF
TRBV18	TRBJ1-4	CASSPTLDEKLFF
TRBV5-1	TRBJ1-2	CASGSTGHNYGYTF
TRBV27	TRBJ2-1	CASRDRGNSIVDEQFF
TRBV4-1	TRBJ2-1	CASSQEGAGGEQFF
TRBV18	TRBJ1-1	CASSPDRWQGKMNTEAFF
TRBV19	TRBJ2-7	CASSIGVGPYEQYF
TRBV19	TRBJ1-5	CASSIPTGHLYSNQPQHF
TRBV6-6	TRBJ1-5	CASSSRGDQPQHF
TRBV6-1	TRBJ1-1	CASSEQSNTEAFF
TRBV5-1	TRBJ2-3	CASSFGPRGPDTQYF
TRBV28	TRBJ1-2	CASSSGQVSLGYTF
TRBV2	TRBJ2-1	CASSLDRSPPNEQFF
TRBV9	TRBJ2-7	CASSAGYRVYEQYF
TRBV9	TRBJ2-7	CASSFRPGYSYEQYF
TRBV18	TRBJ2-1	CASSPQSGGNEQFF
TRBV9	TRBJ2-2	CASSVSGRSGELFF
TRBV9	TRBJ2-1	CASSATLVAGSYNEQFF
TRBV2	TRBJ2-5	CASSTGSSGETQYF
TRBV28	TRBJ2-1	CASSLWTSGMGEQFF
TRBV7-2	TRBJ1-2	CASSLDAATGYTF
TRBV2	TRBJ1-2	CASAGNRGKGYTF
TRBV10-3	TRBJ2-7	CASGGTDSYEQYF
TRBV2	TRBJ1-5	CASSPSYQPQHF
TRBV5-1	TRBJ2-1	CASSAGTSGSMYEQFF
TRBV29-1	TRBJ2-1	CSVEILGGTEYNEQFF
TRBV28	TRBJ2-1	CASRGFSSSSYNEQFF
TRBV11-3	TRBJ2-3	CASSAEGTDTQYF
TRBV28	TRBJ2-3	CASSLASGGTDTQYF
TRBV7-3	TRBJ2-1	CASSPPGGNEQFF
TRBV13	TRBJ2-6	CASSLVVGTGANVLTF
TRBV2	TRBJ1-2	CASSERTRYGYTF
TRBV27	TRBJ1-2	CASRGDSNYGYTF
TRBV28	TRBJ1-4	CASSLARNNEKLFF
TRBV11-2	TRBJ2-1	CASSFFGLAAYNEQFF
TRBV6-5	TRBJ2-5	CASSLDRGRQETQYF
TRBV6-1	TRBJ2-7	CASSGRNRDPSYEQYF
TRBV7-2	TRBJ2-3	CASSLLSGKMNTDTQYF
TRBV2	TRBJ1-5	CASNQISSNQPQHF
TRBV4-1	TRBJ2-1	CASADLRGGRFLFF
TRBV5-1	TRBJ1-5	CASSTDGGGQPQHF
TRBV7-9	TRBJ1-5	CASSLDNSNQPQHF
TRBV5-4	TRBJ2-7	CASSLWGYEQYF
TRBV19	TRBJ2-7	CASSIWDRGLSEQYF
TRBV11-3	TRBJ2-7	CASSSSGASYEQYF
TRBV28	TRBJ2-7	CASRNLYEQYF
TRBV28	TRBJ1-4	CASSRAWTASVVRMFF
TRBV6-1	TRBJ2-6	CASSESGTGRSGANVLTF
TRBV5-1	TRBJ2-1	CASSLGLAGPNEQFF
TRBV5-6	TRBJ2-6	CASSLEAGRPSGANVLTF
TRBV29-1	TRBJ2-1	CSVWFAGRGNEQFF
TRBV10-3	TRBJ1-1	CAIRSEVTGTPEAFF